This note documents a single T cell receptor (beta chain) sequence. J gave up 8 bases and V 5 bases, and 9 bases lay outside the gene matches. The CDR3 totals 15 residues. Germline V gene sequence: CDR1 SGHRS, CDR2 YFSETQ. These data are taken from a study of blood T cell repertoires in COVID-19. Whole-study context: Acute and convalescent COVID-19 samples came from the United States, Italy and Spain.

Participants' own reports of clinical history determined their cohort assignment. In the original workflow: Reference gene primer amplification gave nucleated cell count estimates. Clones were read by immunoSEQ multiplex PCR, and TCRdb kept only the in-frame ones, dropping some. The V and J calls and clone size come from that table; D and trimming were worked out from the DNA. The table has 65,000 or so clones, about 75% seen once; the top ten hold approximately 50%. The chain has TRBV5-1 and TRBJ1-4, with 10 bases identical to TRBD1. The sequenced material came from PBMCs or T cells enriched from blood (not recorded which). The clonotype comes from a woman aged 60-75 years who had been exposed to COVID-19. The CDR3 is CASSSGQGGGEKLFF. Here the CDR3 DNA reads TGCGCCAGCAGTTCCGGACAGGGGGGTGGCGAAAAACTGTTTTTT.